The source of this T cell receptor beta chain is a study of T cell responses to AZD1222 COVID-19 vaccine. Profiling relied on immunoSEQ multiplex PCR, and the TCRdb table lists in-frame clones only, not all of them. The sample consists of about 120,000 clones, about 87% of them appearing once. The CDR3 totals 16 residues. After removal of 6 bases from V and 0 bases from J, the junction contained 5 bases not matched to a gene. CDR1 is LNHDA, CDR2 SQIVND, per germline (reference sequence). The source of this sequence is an adult who received the AZD1222 COVID-19 vaccine. Specimen: peripheral blood, collected 28 days after the second AZD1222 dose. The chain uses TRBV19 and TRBJ2-3, with 11 bases lining up with TRBD2. The CDR3 nucleotides read TGTGCCAGTAGCATACTAGCGGGGGCTAGCACAGATACGCAGTATTTT. Its protein product is CASSILAGASTDTQYF.